A selection of T cell receptor beta chains follows, all from one sample in a study of cytomegalovirus exposure and HLA in healthy donors. Repertoires were generated with immunoSEQ multiplex PCR, while TCRdb's copy carries only in-frame clones and drops some. The sample contains almost 65,000 clones, approximately 90% of which appear only once. Sequenced input: PBMCs. These receptors came from a woman between 18 and 29 years old in good health and CMV-seronegative. CDR3s include the opening cysteine and the closing phenylalanine or tryptophan.

CDR3 protein: CASSPKLAGTSGEQFF
V gene: TRBV18
J gene: TRBJ2-1

CDR3 protein: CASSIDGQEALYQPQHF
V gene: TRBV19
J gene: TRBJ1-5

CDR3 protein: CASSTRLAGVQETQYF
V gene: TRBV21-1
J gene: TRBJ2-5

CDR3 protein: CASSLWTVHSNQPQHF
V gene: TRBV9
J gene: TRBJ1-5

CDR3 protein: CASSEAGGGANVLTF
V gene: TRBV2
J gene: TRBJ2-6

CDR3 protein: CASFPRETTNYGYTF
V gene: TRBV5-4
J gene: TRBJ1-2

CDR3 protein: CASSPRQGISTDTQYF
V gene: TRBV7-8
J gene: TRBJ2-3

CDR3 protein: CASSILTEQFF
V gene: TRBV19
J gene: TRBJ2-1

CDR3 protein: CASGPFDTDTQYF
V gene: TRBV6-1
J gene: TRBJ2-3

CDR3 protein: CASSIFPEANYGYTF
V gene: TRBV19
J gene: TRBJ1-2

CDR3 protein: CASSQVVSAGYSDTQYF
V gene: TRBV4-1
J gene: TRBJ2-3

CDR3 protein: CASSLYRGREPDTQYF
V gene: TRBV5-1
J gene: TRBJ2-3

CDR3 protein: CASSVDRGETQYF
V gene: TRBV9
J gene: TRBJ2-5

CDR3 protein: CSVGRLQETQYF
V gene: TRBV29-1
J gene: TRBJ2-5

CDR3 protein: CASSPQGSQETQYF
V gene: TRBV5-1
J gene: TRBJ2-5

CDR3 protein: CASSRTSGRGGQETQYF
V gene: TRBV27
J gene: TRBJ2-5

CDR3 protein: CASSYRESGPYEQYF
V gene: TRBV6-5
J gene: TRBJ2-7

CDR3 protein: CASSLDSGSFYEQYF
V gene: TRBV11-2
J gene: TRBJ2-7

CDR3 protein: CARSLAGNEQFF
V gene: TRBV5-3
J gene: TRBJ2-1

CDR3 protein: CASRSGTGGSYNEQFF
V gene: TRBV7-3
J gene: TRBJ2-1

CDR3 protein: CASSPGLAGSYEQYF
V gene: TRBV5-6
J gene: TRBJ2-7

CDR3 protein: CSAQASGEHSPLHF
V gene: TRBV29-1
J gene: TRBJ1-6

CDR3 protein: CASRPVDRSGNTIYF
V gene: TRBV6-1
J gene: TRBJ1-3

CDR3 protein: CASSFSGGEQYF
V gene: TRBV7-3
J gene: TRBJ2-7

CDR3 protein: CASKVDRGSDEQFF
V gene: TRBV6-4
J gene: TRBJ2-1

CDR3 protein: CASSQLQGTPEQYF
V gene: TRBV18
J gene: TRBJ2-7

CDR3 protein: CASSQALPEGVTGNTLHF
V gene: TRBV4-2
J gene: TRBJ1-6

CDR3 protein: CATRAGNYNEQFF
V gene: TRBV15
J gene: TRBJ2-1

CDR3 protein: CASSLFGLNEKLFF
V gene: TRBV7-2
J gene: TRBJ1-4

CDR3 protein: CAISESGQGRTEQYF
V gene: TRBV10-3
J gene: TRBJ2-7

CDR3 protein: CSVGSGLMNTEAFF
V gene: TRBV29-1
J gene: TRBJ1-1

CDR3 protein: CASSNRPSGSVVETQYF
V gene: TRBV5-4
J gene: TRBJ2-5

CDR3 protein: CASSQEAETGEKFF
V gene: TRBV4-2
J gene: TRBJ2-1

CDR3 protein: CASSERAGDNSPLHF
V gene: TRBV6-1
J gene: TRBJ1-6

CDR3 protein: CAWAGTGMLVNTEAFF
V gene: TRBV30
J gene: TRBJ1-1

CDR3 protein: CASSLVLAGNEQYF
V gene: TRBV5-1
J gene: TRBJ2-7

CDR3 protein: CASSQRRGNTIYF
V gene: TRBV27
J gene: TRBJ1-3

CDR3 protein: CASSSRGLGSNQPQHF
V gene: TRBV7-9
J gene: TRBJ1-5

CDR3 protein: CASSRFREQRDEQFF
V gene: TRBV18
J gene: TRBJ2-1

CDR3 protein: CASSRRVSGGSTDTQYF
V gene: TRBV11-3
J gene: TRBJ2-3

CDR3 protein: CASSDRGGGVTEAFF
V gene: TRBV6-4
J gene: TRBJ1-1

CDR3 protein: CASSPGQGGGYTF
V gene: TRBV7-2
J gene: TRBJ1-2

CDR3 protein: CASSDSYYEQYF
V gene: TRBV4-1
J gene: TRBJ2-7

CDR3 protein: CASSVGAGGRSYEQYF
V gene: TRBV9
J gene: TRBJ2-7

CDR3 protein: CASSSNYEQYF
V gene: TRBV5-1
J gene: TRBJ2-7

CDR3 protein: CASSPRGVTEAFF
V gene: TRBV27
J gene: TRBJ1-1

CDR3 protein: CASSLTGVGEQFF
V gene: TRBV28
J gene: TRBJ2-1

CDR3 protein: CATHSAGGYTF
V gene: TRBV28
J gene: TRBJ1-2

CDR3 protein: CASSFAGGLTEAFF
V gene: TRBV5-1
J gene: TRBJ1-1

CDR3 protein: CASSLSGLGNNSPLHF
V gene: TRBV7-2
J gene: TRBJ1-6

CDR3 protein: CASSQALSGSSYNEQFF
V gene: TRBV4-2
J gene: TRBJ2-1

CDR3 protein: CASRYSSGKFLFF
V gene: TRBV6-5
J gene: TRBJ2-1

CDR3 protein: CASSLRGTGKNIQYF
V gene: TRBV27
J gene: TRBJ2-4